These 16 T cell receptor beta chains were sequenced from one sample in a study of blood T cell repertoires in COVID-19. Using immunoSEQ multiplex PCR, the repertoire was profiled, and TCRdb retains in-frame clones only, with some absent. The sample holds about 80,000 clones, about four fifths seen once. The material sequenced was peripheral blood. The receptor source for this set is a woman aged 70 to 79 with acute or convalescent COVID-19.

The chain recombines TRBV7-2 with TRBJ2-5, with TRBD2 identical over 9 bases. Per germline, CDR1 SGHTA and CDR2 FQGNSA. CDR3 length equals 16 residues. V gave up 2 bases and J gave up 7 bases; unmatched junction bases: 11. The CDR3 DNA reads TGTGCCAGCAGCTTATATGGTAGCGGGAGTTCCTTGACCCAGTACTTC. Protein product: CASSLYGSGSSLTQYF. Full variable domain (outside the CDR3, taken from reference TRBV7-2 and TRBJ2-5): GAGVSQSPSNKVTEKGKDVELRCDPISGHTALYWYRQSLGQGLEFLIYFQGNSAPDKSGLPSDRFSAERTGGSVSTLTIQRTQQEDSAVYLCASSLYGSGSSLTQYFGPGTRLLVL.

Written as DNA, the CDR3 is TGCAGTGCCAGATACAGGACAAGTCAGTTCTTC. This sequence encodes CSARYRTSQFF. This chain joins TRBV20-1 and TRBJ2-1; D is perhaps TRBD1 (5 bases). Trimming pared 6 bases from V and 13 bases from J, leaving 16 bases between. The V gene's germline CDR1 is DFQATT and CDR2 SNEGSKA (reference sequence). This CDR3 is built from 11 residues.

This chain uses TRBV3-1 (or the pseudogene TRBV3-2) with TRBJ1-3; the D gene is possibly TRBD1 (6 bases). With 4 bases removed from V and 3 bases from J, the gap between germline ends came to 16 bases. Germline CDR1 LGHDT, CDR2 YNNKEL (reference sequence). This CDR3 is built from 16 residues. CDR3 coding DNA: TGTGCCAGCAGCCCCCAAGGGGGTGCTGATGGAAACACCATATATTTT. Translating it yields CASSPQGGADGNTIYF.

The chain joins TRBV19 to TRBJ1-2; tentatively, D is TRBD1 (6 bases). The CDR3 spans 13 residues. Germline values: CDR1 LNHDA, CDR2 SQIVND (reference sequence). Trimming took off 5 bases at V and 2 bases at J, with 9 bases between the two ends. The CDR3, as DNA: TGTGCCAGTAGTTCCGGACAGAACTATGGCTACACCTTC. It translates to CASSSGQNYGYTF.

The rearrangement links TRBV7-2 to TRBJ1-2; 9 bases line up with TRBD1. The germline V gene encodes CDR1 SGHTA and CDR2 FQGNSA. Germline trimming cut 4 bases from V and 4 bases from J; bases unmatched to any gene: 7. This CDR3 has 15 residues. The CDR3, as DNA: TGTGCCAGCAGCTCCGGGACAGGGCTCGGCTATGGCTACACCTTC. As protein: CASSSGTGLGYGYTF.

This clone was detected only once. The chain uses TRBV19 and TRBJ2-7; possible D gene TRBD1, 5 bases. This CDR3 region has 13 residues. The germline CDR1 and CDR2 sequences are LNHDA and SQIVND (reference sequence). V lost 8 bases and J 2 bases, leaving 13 bases between the germline ends. CDR3 sequence (DNA): TGTGCCAGTGGAACAGGAAGCGCCTACGAGCAGTACTTC. The encoded protein is CASGTGSAYEQYF.

The chain links TRBV3-1 (or the pseudogene TRBV3-2) to TRBJ1-2, with 7 bases that match TRBD1. The CDR3 covers 14 residues. Losses at the gene ends were 1 base for V and 4 bases for J; bases not matched to a gene: 3. Germline V CDR1 and CDR2: LGHDT, YNNKEL (reference sequence). The CDR3 sequence is CASSQGTGSYGYTF. The CDR3, as DNA: TGTGCCAGCAGCCAAGGGACAGGTTCCTATGGCTACACCTTC.

The J gene is TRBJ2-3, the V gene TRBV7-9; 9 nucleotides agree with TRBD2. CDR3 length: 18 amino acids. Germline CDR1 and CDR2: SEHNR and FQNEAQ (reference sequence). Unmatched junction bases numbered 11, after V lost 2 bases and J lost 2 bases. DNA for the CDR3: TGTGCCAGCAGCTTATCCAGAACTACTAGCGGGTTCACAGATACGCAGTATTTT. It is translated as CASSLSRTTSGFTDTQYF.

This chain connects TRBV19 to TRBJ1-1; D is unresolved. V gave up 5 bases and J gave up 0 bases, with 7 bases separating them. CDR3 length: 13 residues. Looked up from germline, CDR1 is LNHDA and CDR2 is SQIVND (reference sequence). CDR3 protein: CASSAQVNTEAFF. CDR3 nucleotides: TGTGCCAGTAGTGCGCAGGTGAACACTGAAGCTTTCTTT.

V is TRBV6-5 and J is TRBJ2-3, with 8 bases matching TRBD2. J was trimmed by 6 bases and V by 0 bases; bases with no gene match: 8. The germline V gene encodes CDR1 MNHEY and CDR2 SVGAGI. There are 16 residues in the CDR3. As DNA, the CDR3 is TGTGCCAGCAGTTACTCCCCCGGGACTAGGATTGATACGCAGTATTTT. This sequence encodes CASSYSPGTRIDTQYF.

This chain uses TRBV11-1 with TRBJ2-4; 8 nucleotides line up with TRBD2. Germline lookup yields CDR1 SGHAT and CDR2 FQDESV (reference sequence). Trimming cost V 1 base and J 8 bases; bases outside gene matches: 7. The CDR3 consists of 15 residues. The CDR3 DNA follows: TGTGCCAGCAGCTTAGTACCCGACGGGGGGGACATTCAGTACTTC. It translates to CASSLVPDGGDIQYF. Combining the CDR3 with reference TRBV11-1 and TRBJ2-4 gives the whole variable domain EAEVAQSPRYKITEKSQAVAFWCDPISGHATLYWYRQILGQGPELLVQFQDESVVDDSQLPKDRFSAERLKGVDSTLKIQPAELGDSAMYLCASSLVPDGGDIQYFGAGTRLSVL.

The chain has TRBV24-1 and TRBJ2-5; 8 bases line up with TRBD1. This CDR3 has 15 amino acids. V lost 4 bases to trimming and J lost 5 bases; unmatched junction nucleotides: 8. CDR1 is KGHDR and CDR2 is SFDVKD in the germline V gene. CDR3 DNA: TGTGCCACCAGTGAGGTCAGGGGGCAAAAGGAGACCCAGTACTTC. It codes for CATSEVRGQKETQYF.

This clone was detected a few times. V and J are TRBV7-3 and TRBJ2-1; 11 bases match TRBD2. With 5 bases clipped from V and 9 bases from J, the junction kept 12 bases outside the gene matches. CDR3 size: 16 residues. The germline V gene has CDR1 SGHTA and CDR2 FQGTGA. The CDR3 here is CASSLIAGGGSAEQFF. The CDR3 nucleotides are TGTGCCAGCAGCCTTATAGCGGGAGGGGGTAGCGCTGAGCAGTTCTTC.

J is TRBJ1-3 and V is TRBV2; 7 nucleotides align to TRBD1. Trimming cost V 9 bases and J 0 bases; bases outside gene matches: 2. Germline V gene sequence: CDR1 SNHLY, CDR2 FYNNEI. This CDR3 region has 13 residues. CDR3: CARRQGSGNTIYF. In nucleotides, the CDR3 is TGTGCCAGACGACAGGGCTCTGGAAACACCATATATTTT.

V gene TRBV5-6 combines with J gene TRBJ1-5; 7 positions agree with TRBD1. V was pared by 4 bases and J by 5 bases, with 9 bases of the junction left unmatched. CDR3 length: 15 residues. Germline values: CDR1 SGHDT, CDR2 YYEEEE. The CDR3 nucleotides are TGTGCCAGCAGCGCAGGACAGGATTGGTATCAGCCCCAGCATTTT. Translated: CASSAGQDWYQPQHF.

The rearrangement joins TRBV5-1 to TRBJ2-3, with D tentatively TRBD2 (7 bases). CDR1 and CDR2 (germline): SGHRS, YFSETQ. The germline V and J ends were trimmed by 0 bases and 5 bases, with 13 bases remaining between them. The length of the CDR3 is 15 residues. DNA for the CDR3: TGCGCCAGCAGCTTGGTAGGGGGGGCTGGAGATACGCAGTATTTT. Residues: CASSLVGGAGDTQYF. Full variable domain (rest looked up from reference TRBV5-1 and TRBJ2-3): KAGVTQTPRYLIKTRGQQVTLSCSPISGHRSVSWYQQTPGQGLQFLFEYFSETQRNKGNFPGRFSGRQFSNSRSEMNVSTLELGDSALYLCASSLVGGAGDTQYFGPGTRLTVL.